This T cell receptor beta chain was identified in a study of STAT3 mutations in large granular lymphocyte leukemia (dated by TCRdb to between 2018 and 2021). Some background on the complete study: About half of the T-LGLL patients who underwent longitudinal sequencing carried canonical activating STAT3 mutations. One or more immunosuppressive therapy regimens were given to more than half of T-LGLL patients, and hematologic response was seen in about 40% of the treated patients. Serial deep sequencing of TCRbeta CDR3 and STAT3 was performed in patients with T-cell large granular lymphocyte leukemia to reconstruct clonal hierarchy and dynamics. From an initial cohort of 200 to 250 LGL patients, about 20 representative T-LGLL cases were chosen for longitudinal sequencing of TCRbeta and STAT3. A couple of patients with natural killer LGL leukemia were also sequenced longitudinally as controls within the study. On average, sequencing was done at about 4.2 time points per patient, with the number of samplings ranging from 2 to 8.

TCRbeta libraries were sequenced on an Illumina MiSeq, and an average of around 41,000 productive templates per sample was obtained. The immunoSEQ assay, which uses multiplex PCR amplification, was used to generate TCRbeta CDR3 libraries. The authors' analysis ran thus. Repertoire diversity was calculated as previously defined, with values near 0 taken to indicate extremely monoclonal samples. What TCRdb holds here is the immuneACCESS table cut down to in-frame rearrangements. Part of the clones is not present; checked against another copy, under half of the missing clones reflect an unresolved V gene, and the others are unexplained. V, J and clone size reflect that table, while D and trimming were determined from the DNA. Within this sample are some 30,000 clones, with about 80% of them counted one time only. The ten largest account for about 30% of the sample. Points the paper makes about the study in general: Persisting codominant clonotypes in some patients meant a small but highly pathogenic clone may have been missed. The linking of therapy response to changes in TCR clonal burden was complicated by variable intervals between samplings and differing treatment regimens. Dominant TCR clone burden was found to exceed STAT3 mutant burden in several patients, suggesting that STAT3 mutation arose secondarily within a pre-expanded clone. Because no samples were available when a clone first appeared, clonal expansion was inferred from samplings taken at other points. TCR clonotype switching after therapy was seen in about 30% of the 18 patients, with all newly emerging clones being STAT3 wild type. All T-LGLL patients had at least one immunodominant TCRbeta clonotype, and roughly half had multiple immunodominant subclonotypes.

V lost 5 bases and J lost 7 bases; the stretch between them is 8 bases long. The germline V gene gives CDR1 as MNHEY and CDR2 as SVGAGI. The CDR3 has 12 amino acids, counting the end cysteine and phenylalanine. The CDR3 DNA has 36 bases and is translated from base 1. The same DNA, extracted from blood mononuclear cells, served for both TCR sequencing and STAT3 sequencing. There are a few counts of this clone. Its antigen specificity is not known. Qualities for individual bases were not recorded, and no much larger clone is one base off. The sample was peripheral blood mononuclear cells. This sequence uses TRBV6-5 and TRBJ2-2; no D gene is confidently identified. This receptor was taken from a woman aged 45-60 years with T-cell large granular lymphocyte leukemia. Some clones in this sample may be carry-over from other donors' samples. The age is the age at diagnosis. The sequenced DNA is TGTGCCAGCAGTCTAAGAGGCGGGGAGCTGTTTTTT. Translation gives CASSLRGGELFF.